These 4 T cell receptor beta chains were sequenced from one sample in a study of identifying expanded T cells in peripheral blood. This table comes from immunoSEQ multiplex PCR, and its TCRdb copy is limited to in-frame clones, with some not included. The data contain 80,000 to 90,000 clones, around nine tenths of them seen just once; the ten biggest clones take up roughly 3.1%. The sample comprised blood. Every receptor here comes from a person between 18 and 69 years old in good health.

This CDR3 reads CASGWGTSGTSSYEQYF. As DNA, the CDR3 is TGTGCTAGTGGTTGGGGGACTAGCGGGACCTCCTCCTACGAGCAGTACTTC. The V call is TRBV12-5, the J call TRBJ2-7; the match to TRBD2 covers 13 bases. This CDR3 is 17 amino acids long. Losses at the gene ends were 4 bases for V and 0 bases for J; bases not matched to a gene: 6. The V gene's germline CDR1 is LGHNT and CDR2 FRNRAP.

The CDR3 loop reads CASSPDGSYGYTF. The CDR3 DNA reads as TGTGCCAGCAGTCCCGATGGAAGCTATGGCTACACCTTC. The V and J genes are TRBV6-5 and TRBJ1-2; D call uncertain. CDR3 length equals 13 residues. Germline V gives CDR1 MNHEY, CDR2 SVGAGI. The V and J ends lost 5 bases and 4 bases respectively, with 11 bases between them.

V is TRBV11-2 and J is TRBJ1-1, with 8 bases matching TRBD1. This CDR3 region has 13 residues. V gave up 6 bases and J gave up 8 bases; unmatched junction bases: 8. Germline V gives CDR1 SGHAT, CDR2 FQNNGV. The CDR3 nucleotides read TGTGCCAGCAGGATTACAGGGGGAAAGGAAGCTTTCTTT. Protein sequence: CASRITGGKEAFF.

This chain joins TRBV5-1 and TRBJ1-2, with a weak D call TRBD1 (6 bases). Germline lookup yields CDR1 SGHRS and CDR2 YFSETQ. CDR3 length: 15 residues. V dropped 0 bases and J dropped 7 bases, with 16 bases sitting between them. The CDR3 DNA follows: TGCGCCAGCAGCTTGGGGCAGGGGAATATCGGTGGCTACACCTTC. It translates to CASSLGQGNIGGYTF.